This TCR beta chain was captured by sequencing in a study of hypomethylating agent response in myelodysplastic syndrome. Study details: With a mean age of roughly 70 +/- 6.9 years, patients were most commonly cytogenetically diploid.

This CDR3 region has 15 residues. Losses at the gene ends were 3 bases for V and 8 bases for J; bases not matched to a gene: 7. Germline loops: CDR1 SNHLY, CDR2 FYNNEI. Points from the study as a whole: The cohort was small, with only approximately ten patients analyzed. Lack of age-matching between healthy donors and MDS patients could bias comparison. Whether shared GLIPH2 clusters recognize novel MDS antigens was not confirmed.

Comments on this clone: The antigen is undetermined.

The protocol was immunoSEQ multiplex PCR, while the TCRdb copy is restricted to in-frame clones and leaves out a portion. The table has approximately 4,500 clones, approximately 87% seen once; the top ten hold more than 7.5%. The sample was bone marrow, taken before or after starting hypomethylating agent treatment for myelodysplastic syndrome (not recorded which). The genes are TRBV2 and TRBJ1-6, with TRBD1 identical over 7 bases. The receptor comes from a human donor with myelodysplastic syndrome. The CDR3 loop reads CASSDKGQSYSPLHF. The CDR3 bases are TGTGCCAGCAGTGATAAGGGACAGTCTTATTCACCCCTCCACTTT.